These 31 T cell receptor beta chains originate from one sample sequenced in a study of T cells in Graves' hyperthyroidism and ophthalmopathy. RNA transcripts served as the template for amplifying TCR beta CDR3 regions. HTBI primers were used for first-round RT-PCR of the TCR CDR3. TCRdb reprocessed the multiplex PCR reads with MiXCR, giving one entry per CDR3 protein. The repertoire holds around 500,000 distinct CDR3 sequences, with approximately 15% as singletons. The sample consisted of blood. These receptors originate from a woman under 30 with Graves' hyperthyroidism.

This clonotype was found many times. CDR3 nucleotide sequence: TGCAGTGCACCATTGAACACTGAAGCTTTCTTT. This sequence encodes CSAPLNTEAFF. The genes are TRBV20-1 and TRBJ1-1, with D unclear. The germline V and J ends were trimmed by 6 bases and 0 bases, with 5 bases remaining between them. The CDR3 covers 11 residues. Germline V gene lookup returns CDR1 DFQATT and CDR2 SNEGSKA (reference sequence).

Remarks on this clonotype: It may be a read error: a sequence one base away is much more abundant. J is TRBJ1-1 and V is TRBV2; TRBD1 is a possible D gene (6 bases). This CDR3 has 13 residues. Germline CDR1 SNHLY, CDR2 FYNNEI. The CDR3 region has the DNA TGTGCCAGCAGTGAACAGGGGAACACTGGAGCTTTCTTT. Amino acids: CASSEQGNTGAFF.

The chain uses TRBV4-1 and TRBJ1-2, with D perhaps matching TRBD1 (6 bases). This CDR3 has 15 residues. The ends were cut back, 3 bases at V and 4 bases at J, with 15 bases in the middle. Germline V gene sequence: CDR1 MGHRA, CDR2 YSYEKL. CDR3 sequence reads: CASSHGLTGFYGYTF. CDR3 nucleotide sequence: TGCGCCAGCAGCCACGGCCTCACAGGGTTCTATGGCTACACCTTC.

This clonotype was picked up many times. The CDR3 nucleotides are TGTGCCAGCAGTTTATTCTCTTTAAACGCCGTTAGCAATGAGCAGTTCTTC. It yields the protein CASSLFSLNAVSNEQFF. The rearrangement links TRBV27 to TRBJ2-1; D gene uncertain. Trimming took off 1 base at V and 6 bases at J, with 19 bases between the two ends. There are 17 residues in the CDR3. CDR1 and CDR2 (germline): MNHEY, SMNVEV (reference sequence).

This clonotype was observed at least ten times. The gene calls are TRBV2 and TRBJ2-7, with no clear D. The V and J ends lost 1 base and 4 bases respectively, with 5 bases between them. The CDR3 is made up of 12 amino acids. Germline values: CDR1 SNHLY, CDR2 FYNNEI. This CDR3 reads CASSEGGYEQYV. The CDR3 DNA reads TGTGCCAGCAGTGAAGGGGGTTACGAGCAGTACGTC.

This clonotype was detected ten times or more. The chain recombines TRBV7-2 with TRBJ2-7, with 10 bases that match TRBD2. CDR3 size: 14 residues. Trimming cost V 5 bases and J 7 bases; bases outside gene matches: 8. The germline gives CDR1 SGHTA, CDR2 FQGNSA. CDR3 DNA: TGTGCCAGCAGCCCCACTAGCGGGATAGTTGAGCAGTACTTC. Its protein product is CASSPTSGIVEQYF.

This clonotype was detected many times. CDR3 loop: CASSLFREPFEQFF. As DNA, the CDR3 is TGTGCCAGCAGCTTATTCCGGGAGCCCTTTGAGCAGTTCTTC. The chain has TRBV7-3 and TRBJ2-1; possibly TRBD2 for D (6 bases). The CDR3 covers 14 residues. Germline CDR1 SGHTA, CDR2 FQGTGA. V lost 2 bases to trimming and J lost 9 bases, with 14 bases between them.

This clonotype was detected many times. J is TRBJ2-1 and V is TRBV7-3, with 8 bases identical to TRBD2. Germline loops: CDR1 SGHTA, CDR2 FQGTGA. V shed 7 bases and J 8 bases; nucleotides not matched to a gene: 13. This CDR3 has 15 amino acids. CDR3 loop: CASNFGGEGGDEQFF. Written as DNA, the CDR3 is TGTGCCAGCAACTTCGGGGGGGAGGGTGGAGATGAGCAGTTCTTC.

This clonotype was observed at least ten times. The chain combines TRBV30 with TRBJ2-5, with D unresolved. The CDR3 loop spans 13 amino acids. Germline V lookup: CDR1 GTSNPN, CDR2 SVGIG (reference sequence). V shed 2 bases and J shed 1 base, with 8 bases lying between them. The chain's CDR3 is CAWSFQVQETQYF. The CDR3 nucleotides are TGTGCCTGGAGTTTCCAGGTCCAAGAGACCCAGTACTTC.

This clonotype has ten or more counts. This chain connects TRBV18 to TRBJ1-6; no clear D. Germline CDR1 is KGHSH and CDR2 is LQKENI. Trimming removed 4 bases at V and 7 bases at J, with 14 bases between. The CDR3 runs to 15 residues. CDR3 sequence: CASSQKGIRNSPLHF. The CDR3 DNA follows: TGTGCCAGCTCACAGAAGGGCATAAGGAATTCACCCCTCCACTTT. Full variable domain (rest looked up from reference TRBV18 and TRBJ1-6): NAGVMQNPRHLVRRRGQEARLRCSPMKGHSHVYWYRQLPEEGLKFMVYLQKENIIDESGMPKERFSAEFPKEGPSILRIQQVVRGDSAAYFCASSQKGIRNSPLHFGNGTRLTVT.

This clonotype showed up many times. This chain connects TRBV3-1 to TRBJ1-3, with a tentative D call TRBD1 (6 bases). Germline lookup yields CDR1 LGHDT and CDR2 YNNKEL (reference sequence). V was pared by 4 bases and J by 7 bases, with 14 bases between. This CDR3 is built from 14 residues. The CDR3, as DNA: TGTGCCAGCAGCCCAGGGGTACAGGGCAACACCATATATTTT. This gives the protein CASSPGVQGNTIYF.

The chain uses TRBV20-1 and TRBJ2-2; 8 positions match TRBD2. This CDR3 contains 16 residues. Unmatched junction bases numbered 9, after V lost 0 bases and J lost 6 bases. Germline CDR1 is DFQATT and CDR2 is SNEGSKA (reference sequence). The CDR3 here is CSAREGLAGPAGELFF. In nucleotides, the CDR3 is TGCAGTGCTAGAGAGGGCCTAGCGGGTCCCGCCGGGGAGCTGTTTTTT.

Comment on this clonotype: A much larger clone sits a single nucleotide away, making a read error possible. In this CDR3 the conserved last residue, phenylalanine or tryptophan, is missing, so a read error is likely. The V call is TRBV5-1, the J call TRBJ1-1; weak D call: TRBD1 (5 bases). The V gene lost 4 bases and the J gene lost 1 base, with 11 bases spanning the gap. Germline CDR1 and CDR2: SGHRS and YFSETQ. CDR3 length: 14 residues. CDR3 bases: TGCGCCAGCAGCACCGGACACACGAACACTGAAGCTTTCCTT. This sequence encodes CASSTGHTNTEAFL.

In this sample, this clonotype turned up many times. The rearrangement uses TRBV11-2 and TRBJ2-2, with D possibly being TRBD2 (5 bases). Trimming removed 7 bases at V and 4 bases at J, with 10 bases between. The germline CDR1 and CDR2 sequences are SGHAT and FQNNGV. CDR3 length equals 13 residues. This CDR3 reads CASTLVSTGELFF. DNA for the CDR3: TGTGCCAGCACACTAGTGAGCACCGGGGAGCTGTTTTTT.

DNA of the CDR3: TGTGCCAGCAGTTTTCGGGACAGCAGTCTTCCTCAGCCCCAGCATTTT. This encodes CASSFRDSSLPQPQHF. The genes are TRBV6-9 and TRBJ1-5; 7 nucleotides match TRBD1. The V gene end was trimmed by 4 bases and the J gene end by 6 bases; junction bases not matched to a gene: 12. From germline, CDR1 is MNHGY and CDR2 SVAAGI. The CDR3 has 16 residues.

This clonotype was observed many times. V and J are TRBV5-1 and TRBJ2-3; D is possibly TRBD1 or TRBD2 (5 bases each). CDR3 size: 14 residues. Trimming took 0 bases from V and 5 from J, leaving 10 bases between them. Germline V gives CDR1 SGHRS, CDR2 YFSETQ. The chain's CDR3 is CASSLAGTGDTQYF. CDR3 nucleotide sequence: TGCGCCAGCAGCTTGGCAGGGACGGGAGATACGCAGTATTTT.

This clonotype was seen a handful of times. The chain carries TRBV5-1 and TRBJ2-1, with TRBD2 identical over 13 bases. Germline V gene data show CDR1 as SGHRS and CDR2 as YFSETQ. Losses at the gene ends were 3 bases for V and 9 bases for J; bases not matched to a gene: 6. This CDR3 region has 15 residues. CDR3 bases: TGCGCCAGCAGCTCACTAGCGGGAGGGCCAAGTGAGCAGTTCTTC. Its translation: CASSSLAGGPSEQFF. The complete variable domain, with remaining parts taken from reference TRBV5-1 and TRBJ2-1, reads KAGVTQTPRYLIKTRGQQVTLSCSPISGHRSVSWYQQTPGQGLQFLFEYFSETQRNKGNFPGRFSGRQFSNSRSEMNVSTLELGDSALYLCASSSLAGGPSEQFFGPGTRLTVL.

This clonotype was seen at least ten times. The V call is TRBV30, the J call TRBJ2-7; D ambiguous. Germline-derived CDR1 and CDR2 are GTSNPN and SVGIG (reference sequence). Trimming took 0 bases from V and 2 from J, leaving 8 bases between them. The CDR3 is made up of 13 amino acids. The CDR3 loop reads CAWSVGRTYEQYF. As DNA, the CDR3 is TGTGCCTGGAGTGTGGGTCGGACCTACGAGCAGTACTTC.

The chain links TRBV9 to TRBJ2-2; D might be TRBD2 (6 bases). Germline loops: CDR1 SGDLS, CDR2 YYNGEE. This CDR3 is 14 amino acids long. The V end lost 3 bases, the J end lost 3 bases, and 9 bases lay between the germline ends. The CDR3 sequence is CASSDGRDTGELFF. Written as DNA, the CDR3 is TGTGCCAGCAGCGACGGGAGAGACACCGGGGAGCTGTTTTTT.

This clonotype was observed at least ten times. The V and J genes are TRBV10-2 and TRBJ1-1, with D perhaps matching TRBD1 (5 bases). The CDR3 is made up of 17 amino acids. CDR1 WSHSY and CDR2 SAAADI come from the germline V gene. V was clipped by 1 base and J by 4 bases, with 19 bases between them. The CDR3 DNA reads TGCGCCAGCAGTGAGTACGGGCAGCTCCCGGGGGGCACTGAAGCTTTCTTT. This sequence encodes CASSEYGQLPGGTEAFF.

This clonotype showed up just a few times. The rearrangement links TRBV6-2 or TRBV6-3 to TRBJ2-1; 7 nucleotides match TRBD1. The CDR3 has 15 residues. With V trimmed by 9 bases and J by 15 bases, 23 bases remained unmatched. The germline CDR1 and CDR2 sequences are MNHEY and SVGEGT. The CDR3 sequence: CASQEVLRQGPLRFF. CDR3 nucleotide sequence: TGTGCCAGTCAGGAGGTGTTACGACAGGGCCCTCTTCGGTTCTTC.

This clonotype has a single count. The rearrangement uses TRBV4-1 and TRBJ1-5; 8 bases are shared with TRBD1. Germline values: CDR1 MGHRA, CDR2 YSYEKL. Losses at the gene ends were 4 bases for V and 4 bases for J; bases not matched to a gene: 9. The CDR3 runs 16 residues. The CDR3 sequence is CASSPIDRGANQPQHF. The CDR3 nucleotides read TGCGCCAGCAGCCCTATAGACAGGGGCGCAAATCAGCCCCAGCATTTT.

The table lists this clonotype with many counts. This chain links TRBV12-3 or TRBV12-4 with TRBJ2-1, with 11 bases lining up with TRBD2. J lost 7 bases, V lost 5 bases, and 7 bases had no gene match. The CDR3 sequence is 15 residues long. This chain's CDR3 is CASSGGTSGQNEQFF. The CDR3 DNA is TGTGCCAGCAGTGGAGGGACTAGCGGCCAGAATGAGCAGTTCTTC.

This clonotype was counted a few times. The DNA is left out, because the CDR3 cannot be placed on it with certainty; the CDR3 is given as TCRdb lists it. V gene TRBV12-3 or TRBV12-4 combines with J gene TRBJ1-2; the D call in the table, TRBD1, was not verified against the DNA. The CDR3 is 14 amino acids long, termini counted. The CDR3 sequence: CTSSFFGQPYGYTF.

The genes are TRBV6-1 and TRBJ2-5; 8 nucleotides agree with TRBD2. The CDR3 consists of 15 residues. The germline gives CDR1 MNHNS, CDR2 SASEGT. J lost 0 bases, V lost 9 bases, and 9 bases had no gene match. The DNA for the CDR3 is TGTGCCAGTTTTGAGCGGGGGAGGTACCAAGAGACCCAGTACTTC. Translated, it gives CASFERGRYQETQYF.

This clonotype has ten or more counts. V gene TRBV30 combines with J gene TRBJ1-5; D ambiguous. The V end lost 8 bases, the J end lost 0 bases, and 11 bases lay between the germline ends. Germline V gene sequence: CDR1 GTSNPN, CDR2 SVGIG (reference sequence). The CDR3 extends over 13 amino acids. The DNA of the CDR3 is TGTGCCCTGGCGGGCGATAGCAATCAGCCCCAGCATTTT. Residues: CALAGDSNQPQHF.

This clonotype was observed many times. CDR3 protein: CASTPGGGLNEQFF. CDR3 coding DNA: TGTGCCAGCACCCCAGGAGGGGGTCTCAATGAGCAGTTCTTC. The chain couples TRBV7-2 to TRBJ2-1, with D possibly being TRBD1 or TRBD2 (6 bases each). This CDR3 region has 14 residues. The germline gives CDR1 SGHTA, CDR2 FQGNSA. The ends were cut back, 7 bases at V and 6 bases at J, with 16 bases in the middle.

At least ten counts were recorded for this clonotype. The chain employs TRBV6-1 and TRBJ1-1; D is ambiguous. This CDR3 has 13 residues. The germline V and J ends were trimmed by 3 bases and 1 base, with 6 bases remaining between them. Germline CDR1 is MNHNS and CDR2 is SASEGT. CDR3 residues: CASSDTWNTEAFF. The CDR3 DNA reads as TGTGCCAGCAGTGACACGTGGAACACTGAAGCTTTCTTT.

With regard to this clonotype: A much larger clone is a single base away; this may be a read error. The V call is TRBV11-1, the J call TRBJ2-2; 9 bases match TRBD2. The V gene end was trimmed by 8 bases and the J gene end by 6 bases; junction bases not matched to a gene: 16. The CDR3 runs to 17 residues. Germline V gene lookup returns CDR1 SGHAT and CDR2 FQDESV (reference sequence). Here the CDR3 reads CASRKPISGRGSGELFF. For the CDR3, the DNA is TGTGCCAGCCGAAAGCCCATTAGCGGGAGAGGTTCCGGGGAGCTGTTTTTT.

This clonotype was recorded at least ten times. The CDR3 here is CASSLRDSGETQYF. CDR3 DNA: TGTGCCAGCAGTTTAAGGGACAGCGGAGAGACCCAGTACTTC. This rearrangement joins TRBV27 to TRBJ2-5; 7 positions agree with TRBD1. CDR3 length equals 14 residues. V lost 2 bases, J lost 4 bases, and 4 bases stayed unmatched. Germline-derived CDR1 and CDR2 are MNHEY and SMNVEV (reference sequence).

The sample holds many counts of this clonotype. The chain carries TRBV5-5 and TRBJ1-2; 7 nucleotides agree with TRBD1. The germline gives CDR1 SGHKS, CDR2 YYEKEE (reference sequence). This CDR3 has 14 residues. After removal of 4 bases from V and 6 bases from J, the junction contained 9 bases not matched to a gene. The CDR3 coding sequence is TGTGCCAGCAGCCCCGGGGCAGGGGGAGATGGCTACACCTTC. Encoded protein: CASSPGAGGDGYTF.